This T cell receptor beta chain appears in the sequencing data of a study of vaccination and CD4 T cells after COVID-19. About the study: The authors gave control cultures a CEFX pool, an HIV-1 Nef pool, or no peptide.

The CDR3 has 15 residues. The germline V gene encodes CDR1 WNHNN and CDR2 SYGVQD (reference sequence). The V gene lost 6 bases and the J gene lost 3 bases, with 18 bases spanning the gap. About this clonotype itself: The antigen remains undetermined.

The treatment here: approximately 9-day PBMC culture with coronavirus spike peptide pools or control peptides (ViraFEST assay). Oncomine TCR Beta short-read sequencing was applied to DNA from cultured CD4+ T cells. In TCRdb, the PCR reads were re-called with MiXCR into one record per CDR3 protein. The sample records about 15,000 distinct CDR3 sequences, 20% to 25% being singletons. The sequenced sample was CD4+ T cells from blood, cultured in vitro, obtained before SARS-CoV-2 vaccination. This clonotype was sampled from a human donor who received a COVID-19 vaccine. This chain links TRBV10-1 with TRBJ2-7; no firm D call. CDR3 residues: CASRNPNRCFYEQYF. In DNA, the CDR3 is TGCGCCAGCAGGAATCCCAATAGATGCTTCTACGAGCAGTACTTC.